A selection of T cell receptor beta chains follows, all from one sample in a study of blood T cell repertoires in COVID-19. The method was immunoSEQ multiplex PCR; TCRdb's version includes in-frame clones alone and lacks a portion of them. This sample yields roughly 120,000 clones, of which around nine tenths are seen a single time; 3.5% to 4.5% belongs to the top ten. Sequencing input: peripheral blood. Receptors originate from a man between 35 and 55 years old with acute or convalescent COVID-19. The CDR3 runs from the conserved cysteine through the conserved F or W. The order of the fields is clone size, J gene, D gene, V gene, CDR3 protein, CDR3 DNA. The D gene is left open where the match is weak. Some rows mark clone size as missing; the rest say once, few, many or name a class of expanded clone.

size: -
J: TRBJ1-1
D: TRBD1
V: TRBV5-6
CDR3: CASSLGTGWEAFF
DNA: TGTGCCAGCAGCTTGGGGACAGGGTGGGAAGCTTTCTTT

size: once
J: TRBJ2-7
D: TRBD2
V: TRBV28
CDR3: CASSSPSGSWDEQYF
DNA: TGTGCCAGCAGTTCCCCCAGCGGGAGCTGGGACGAGCAGTACTTC

size: -
J: TRBJ1-2
D: TRBD1
V: TRBV6-5
CDR3: CASSRDPGGYGYTF
DNA: TGTGCCAGCAGCCGGGACCCAGGGGGCTATGGCTACACCTTC

size: -
J: TRBJ2-6
D: -
V: TRBV6-6
CDR3: CASSPTSSGANVLTF
DNA: TGTGCCAGCAGTCCTACTTCCTCTGGGGCCAACGTCCTGACTTTC

size: -
J: TRBJ2-2
D: TRBD2
V: TRBV7-3
CDR3: CASSLAPSGEDGELFF
DNA: TGTGCCAGCAGCTTAGCCCCTAGCGGGGAGGACGGGGAGCTGTTTTTT

size: -
J: TRBJ2-3
D: TRBD2
V: TRBV11-2
CDR3: CASSLEGVWGLAKDTQYF
DNA: TGTGCCAGCAGCTTAGAGGGGGTTTGGGGACTAGCGAAAGATACGCAGTATTTT

size: few
J: TRBJ2-7
D: -
V: TRBV4-1
CDR3: CASSHLSSYEQYF
DNA: TGCGCCAGCAGCCACCTAAGCTCCTACGAGCAGTACTTC

size: few
J: TRBJ2-5
D: -
V: TRBV4-1
CDR3: CASSQARGGRTQYF
DNA: TGCGCCAGCAGCCAAGCAAGGGGGGGGAGGACCCAGTACTTC

size: -
J: TRBJ1-1
D: TRBD1
V: TRBV7-9
CDR3: CASSFSGTANTEAFF
DNA: TGTGCCAGCAGCTTTTCCGGGACAGCGAACACTGAAGCTTTCTTT

size: once
J: TRBJ2-7
D: TRBD2
V: TRBV6-5
CDR3: CASTPPGLAYEQYF
DNA: TGTGCCAGCACCCCTCCTGGACTAGCCTACGAGCAGTACTTC

size: -
J: TRBJ1-4
D: TRBD1
V: TRBV7-8
CDR3: CASSDRTGKVEKLFF
DNA: TGTGCCAGCAGCGATCGGACAGGGAAGGTCGAAAAACTGTTTTTT

size: -
J: TRBJ2-5
D: -
V: TRBV27
CDR3: CASSLSPGGGETQYF
DNA: TGTGCCAGCAGTTTATCCCCCGGGGGAGGCGAGACCCAGTACTTC

size: -
J: TRBJ1-1
D: TRBD1
V: TRBV5-6
CDR3: CASSSDRAFGKAFF
DNA: TGTGCCAGCAGCTCGGACAGGGCCTTCGGAAAAGCTTTCTTT

size: -
J: TRBJ1-5
D: -
V: TRBV18
CDR3: CASSPIAGSNQPQHF
DNA: TGTGCCAGCTCACCGATTGCCGGTAGCAATCAGCCCCAGCATTTT

size: -
J: TRBJ1-2
D: -
V: TRBV15
CDR3: CATSLDIINNYGYTF
DNA: TGTGCCACCAGCTTAGACATAATAAATAACTATGGCTACACCTTC

size: -
J: TRBJ1-3
D: TRBD1
V: TRBV7-9
CDR3: CASSPDRGRNTIYF
DNA: TGTGCCAGCAGCCCGGACAGGGGGCGAAACACCATATATTTT

size: -
J: TRBJ2-5
D: -
V: TRBV10-2
CDR3: CASSESKTQYF
DNA: TGCGCCAGCAGTGAGTCCAAGACCCAGTACTTC

size: -
J: TRBJ2-7
D: -
V: TRBV7-2
CDR3: CASSLGGRVVAEQYF
DNA: TGTGCCAGCAGCTTAGGAGGCAGGGTAGTGGCCGAGCAGTACTTC

size: -
J: TRBJ1-2
D: -
V: TRBV6-1
CDR3: CASSEDGYGTGYGYTF
DNA: TGTGCCAGCAGTGAAGACGGGTACGGGACTGGGTATGGCTACACCTTC

size: -
J: TRBJ1-2
D: -
V: TRBV7-2
CDR3: CASSSDSENYGYTF
DNA: TGTGCCAGCAGCTCAGACTCGGAGAACTATGGCTACACCTTC

size: -
J: TRBJ2-5
D: -
V: TRBV5-4
CDR3: CASSLAAGKETQYF
DNA: TGTGCCAGCAGCTTGGCTGCAGGGAAAGAGACCCAGTACTTC

size: -
J: TRBJ1-1
D: TRBD1
V: TRBV6-2/TRBV6-3
CDR3: CASSLKGQHTEAFF
DNA: TGTGCCAGCAGTCTCAAGGGACAGCACACTGAAGCTTTCTTT

size: -
J: TRBJ2-3
D: -
V: TRBV4-1
CDR3: CASSQDGRGRGTQYF
DNA: TGCGCCAGCAGCCAAGATGGGAGGGGGAGAGGGACGCAGTATTTT

size: once
J: TRBJ1-5
D: -
V: TRBV2
CDR3: CASRSGNSNQPQHF
DNA: TGTGCCAGCAGATCAGGGAATAGCAATCAGCCCCAGCATTTT

size: -
J: TRBJ2-1
D: -
V: TRBV20-1
CDR3: CSASGFNEQFF
DNA: TGCAGTGCTAGCGGTTTCAATGAGCAGTTCTTC

size: once
J: TRBJ2-5
D: TRBD1
V: TRBV5-1
CDR3: CASSKDRGLVETQYF
DNA: TGCGCCAGCAGCAAGGACAGGGGGCTTGTGGAGACCCAGTACTTC

size: -
J: TRBJ2-3
D: -
V: TRBV6-2/TRBV6-3
CDR3: CASSYQVLDTQYF
DNA: TGTGCCAGCAGTTACCAGGTTCTAGATACGCAGTATTTT

size: once
J: TRBJ1-6
D: -
V: TRBV7-9
CDR3: CASSLYRDHNSPLHF
DNA: TGTGCCAGCAGCTTATACAGGGATCATAATTCACCCCTCCACTTT

size: few
J: TRBJ1-1
D: TRBD1
V: TRBV23-1
CDR3: CANQDRGGTEAFF
DNA: TGCGCCAACCAGGACAGGGGGGGTACTGAAGCTTTCTTT

size: -
J: TRBJ1-2
D: TRBD1
V: TRBV5-1
CDR3: CASSPGSGGGYTF
DNA: TGCGCCAGCAGCCCGGGGTCAGGGGGTGGCTACACCTTC

size: -
J: TRBJ1-5
D: -
V: TRBV29-1
CDR3: CSVTDSYNQPQHF
DNA: TGCAGCGTGACCGACAGCTACAATCAGCCCCAGCATTTT

size: -
J: TRBJ1-5
D: -
V: TRBV18
CDR3: CASSPSGARDSQPQHF
DNA: TGTGCCAGCTCACCATCAGGGGCGCGAGATTCTCAGCCCCAGCATTTT

size: -
J: TRBJ1-3
D: -
V: TRBV5-5
CDR3: CASSLGRTPYSGNTIYF
DNA: TGTGCCAGCAGTCTCGGAAGGACTCCTTACTCTGGAAACACCATATATTTT

size: -
J: TRBJ1-2
D: TRBD1
V: TRBV27
CDR3: CASSTGTGVVYGYTF
DNA: TGTGCCAGCAGTACCGGGACAGGGGTTGTCTATGGCTACACCTTC

size: -
J: TRBJ1-6
D: -
V: TRBV5-6
CDR3: CASSFMVREDSPLHF
DNA: TGTGCCAGCAGCTTTATGGTCAGAGAGGATTCACCCCTCCACTTT

size: -
J: TRBJ2-3
D: TRBD2
V: TRBV3-1/TRBV3-2
CDR3: CASSRLAGRTDTQYF
DNA: TGTGCCAGCAGCCGACTAGCGGGACGCACAGATACGCAGTATTTT

size: -
J: TRBJ1-1
D: TRBD1
V: TRBV18
CDR3: CASSRDREEAFF
DNA: TGTGCCAGCTCGCGGGACAGAGAGGAAGCTTTCTTT

size: -
J: TRBJ1-5
D: TRBD1
V: TRBV30
CDR3: CAWSVRAGGGQPQHF
DNA: TGTGCCTGGAGTGTACGGGCAGGGGGCGGTCAGCCCCAGCATTTT

size: -
J: TRBJ2-7
D: TRBD2
V: TRBV10-2
CDR3: CASSRGLADYEQYF
DNA: TGCGCCAGCAGTCGGGGACTAGCGGATTACGAGCAGTACTTC

size: -
J: TRBJ1-5
D: TRBD1
V: TRBV27
CDR3: CASSFSGTVNQPQHF
DNA: TGTGCCAGCAGTTTCTCCGGGACAGTTAATCAGCCCCAGCATTTT

size: -
J: TRBJ2-1
D: TRBD2
V: TRBV4-1
CDR3: CASSQEGRESSYNEQFF
DNA: TGCGCCAGCAGCCAAGAAGGGCGGGAGAGCTCCTACAATGAGCAGTTCTTC

size: -
J: TRBJ2-3
D: TRBD1
V: TRBV11-3
CDR3: CASSSGQGTDTQYF
DNA: TGTGCCAGCAGCTCCGGACAGGGAACAGATACGCAGTATTTT

size: -
J: TRBJ1-5
D: -
V: TRBV29-1
CDR3: CSIRGIGERQPQHF
DNA: TGCAGCATCCGCGGAATTGGGGAGCGGCAGCCCCAGCATTTT

size: -
J: TRBJ2-7
D: TRBD1
V: TRBV19
CDR3: CASSQTGGYEQYF
DNA: TGTGCCAGTAGTCAGACAGGGGGCTACGAGCAGTACTTC

size: -
J: TRBJ1-6
D: -
V: TRBV7-3
CDR3: CASSSQGGDSPLHF
DNA: TGTGCCAGCAGCTCCCAAGGGGGGGATTCACCCCTCCACTTT